The 32 T cell receptor beta chains listed next were all sequenced from one sample in a study of human T cells and chemical hapten exposure. TCRdb re-called the RACE reads with MiXCR, one entry per CDR3 protein. This sample yields fewer than 95,000 distinct CDR3 sequences, of which over 9.5% are seen a single time; 2.2% belongs to the top ten. Time point reported: patch test 1, 2 weeks after DPC sensitization. The treatment: therapeutic diphenylcyclopropenone sensitization with weekly scalp DPC. The source was whole blood, collected in connection with sensitization to the hapten diphenylcyclopropenone (DPC). The receptor source for this set is a man aged 35-49 years with alopecia areata. Some clones in this sample may be carry-over from other donors' samples.

In its sample, this clonotype was seen many times. V gene TRBV7-2 combines with J gene TRBJ2-3; weak D call: TRBD2 (5 bases). The ends were cut back, 5 bases at V and 0 bases at J, with 15 bases in the middle. CDR1 and CDR2 from the germline V gene are SGHTA and FQGNSA. This CDR3 region has 16 residues. This CDR3 reads CASSPSRTSSTDTQYF. DNA for the CDR3: TGTGCCAGCAGCCCCAGCCGGACTTCTAGCACAGATACGCAGTATTTT.

The V gene is TRBV6-5, the J gene TRBJ2-2, with D perhaps matching TRBD2 (6 bases). CDR3 size: 15 residues. Trimming took off 10 bases at V and 3 bases at J, with 18 bases between the two ends. Germline V gene sequence: CDR1 MNHEY, CDR2 SVGAGI. The CDR3 nucleotides are TGTGCCACAAGGAGGGACGGCTTGGACACCGGGGAGCTGTTTTTT. Translating gives CATRRDGLDTGELFF.

The V call is TRBV6-2 or TRBV6-3, the J call TRBJ1-2, with D maybe TRBD1 (6 bases). V lost 7 bases and J 8 bases, leaving 20 bases between the germline ends. Germline values: CDR1 MNHEY, CDR2 SVGEGT. CDR3 length equals 14 residues. CDR3 bases: TGTGCCAGCACCGCCAGACAGGCGCTTACCGGCTACACCTTC. Encoded protein: CASTARQALTGYTF.

This clonotype came up a few times. Compared with germline, one end of the junction differs, possibly owing to a read error. V usage is TRBV29-1 and J usage is TRBJ2-2; maybe TRBD2 (5 bases). Germline lookup yields CDR1 SQVTM and CDR2 ANQGSEA. This CDR3 has 12 amino acids. In DNA form, the CDR3 reads TGCACCGTTAGCGAAAACACCGGGGAGCTGTTTTTT. It is translated as CTVSENTGELFF.

This chain links TRBV4-1 with TRBJ1-6; D is possibly TRBD1 (5 bases). Trimming took 0 bases from V and 8 from J, leaving 14 bases between them. The CDR3 has 16 amino acids. Germline loops: CDR1 MGHRA, CDR2 YSYEKL. For the CDR3, the DNA is TGCGCCAGCAGCCAAGAAGTAACAGGACGGGATTCACCCCTCCACTTT. It translates to CASSQEVTGRDSPLHF.

The chain employs TRBV21-1 and TRBJ2-1; whether TRBD2, the table's D call, matches the DNA was not checked. TRBV21-1 is assigned pseudogene status. This CDR3 region has 15 residues. This chain's CDR3 is CASNKKRERLDEQFF. The CDR3 nucleotides are TGTGCCAGCAACAAAAAACGGGAGAGGTTAGATGAGCAGTTCTTC.

The chain carries TRBV20-1 and TRBJ1-1, with a tentative D call TRBD1 (5 bases). The germline V and J ends were trimmed by 6 bases and 4 bases, with 15 bases remaining between them. The CDR3 extends over 13 amino acids. Germline V gene lookup returns CDR1 DFQATT and CDR2 SNEGSKA (reference sequence). The DNA of the CDR3 is TGCAGTGCCGGCCGGACATCGGGCACTGAAGCTTTCTTT. Residues: CSAGRTSGTEAFF.

The chain employs TRBV12-3 or TRBV12-4 and TRBJ2-1; 7 nucleotides align to TRBD2. This CDR3 has 15 residues. After removal of 6 bases from V and 8 bases from J, the junction contained 13 bases not matched to a gene. The CDR3 DNA reads TGTGCCAGCAGCCTAGGAGGGAGGGCCGGTGATGAGCAGTTCTTC. Its translation: CASSLGGRAGDEQFF.

This clonotype came up a few times. The J gene is TRBJ2-7, the V gene TRBV4-2, with 10 bases that match TRBD2. The CDR3 has 16 amino acids. V shed 0 bases, J shed 6 bases, and the junction held 8 bases outside the gene matches. Germline V gives CDR1 LGHNA, CDR2 YNFKEQ. The CDR3 DNA sequence: TGTGCCAGCAGCCAAGATGGGGAACTAGCGGGGCGCGAGCAGTACTTC. Its protein is CASSQDGELAGREQYF.

V gene TRBV2 combines with J gene TRBJ2-7; the D call may be TRBD1 or TRBD2 (5 bases each). The germline V gene encodes CDR1 SNHLY and CDR2 FYNNEI. The length of the CDR3 is 14 residues. V gave up 4 bases and J gave up 2 bases, with 12 bases separating them. The CDR3 loop is CASSAQGVPYEQYV. The CDR3 DNA sequence: TGTGCCAGCAGTGCGCAGGGAGTCCCCTACGAGCAGTACGTC.

This clonotype showed up many times. V usage is TRBV7-8 and J usage is TRBJ1-5; D unclear. The CDR3 length is 16 residues. The germline CDR1 and CDR2 sequences are SGHVS and FQNEAQ. Trimming pared 1 base from V and 3 bases from J, leaving 13 bases between. CDR3 in DNA: TGTGCCAGCAGCTTAGAAGGCTCAGCCACCAATCAGCCCCAGCATTTT. Translation: CASSLEGSATNQPQHF.

The chain couples TRBV29-1 to TRBJ2-5; 8 bases are a match to TRBD1. This CDR3 comprises 14 residues. CDR1 and CDR2 (germline): SQVTM, ANQGSEA. Germline trimming cut 2 bases from V and 1 base from J; bases unmatched to any gene: 3. The CDR3: CSVEPTGVQETQYF. The CDR3 DNA reads as TGCAGCGTTGAACCGACAGGGGTCCAAGAGACCCAGTACTTC. The entire variable domain, with the rest obtained from reference TRBV29-1 and TRBJ2-5, is as follows: SAVISQKPSRDICQRGTSLTIQCQVDSQVTMMFWYRQQPGQSLTLIATANQGSEATYESGFVIDKFPISRPNLTFSTLTVSNMSPEDSSIYLCSVEPTGVQETQYFGPGTRLLVL.

This clonotype was counted a few times. The rearrangement links TRBV10-3 to TRBJ1-3; D call uncertain. The V gene lost 3 bases and the J gene lost 3 bases, with 6 bases spanning the gap. This CDR3 is 13 amino acids long. CDR1 ENHRY and CDR2 SYGVKD come from the germline V gene. CDR3 nucleotide sequence: TGTGCCATCAGTGAAAGGGTTGGAAACACCATATATTTT. As protein: CAISERVGNTIYF.

The chain has TRBV5-1 and TRBJ2-5; TRBD2 aligns across 15 bases. Trimming removed 2 bases from V and 4 bases from J; junction bases left unmatched: 9. CDR1 and CDR2 from the germline V gene are SGHRS and YFSETQ. This CDR3 comprises 18 residues. The CDR3 spells CASSFRTSGRDSRETQYF. CDR3 bases: TGCGCCAGCAGCTTTAGGACTAGCGGGAGGGATTCTAGAGAGACCCAGTACTTC.

With respect to this clonotype: At one of its ends the junction is not consistent with the germline gene, which may arise from a read error. The V gene is TRBV7-7, the J gene TRBJ2-5, with 14 nucleotides matching TRBD2. The germline CDR1 and CDR2 sequences are SSHAT and FNYEAQ (reference sequence). The CDR3 consists of 16 residues. The CDR3 DNA sequence: TGTGCTAGCAGCTTAGGACTAGCGGGAGGTTGGGAGACCCAGTACTTC. Translated: CASSLGLAGGWETQYF.

This clonotype was counted between two and nine times. The rearrangement joins TRBV7-2 to TRBJ1-6; D unresolved. This CDR3 has 16 amino acids. Germline assignment: CDR1 SGHTA and CDR2 FQGNSA. Trimming cost V 2 bases and J 8 bases, with 16 bases left between them. CDR3 DNA sequence: TGTGCCAGCAGCTTAATCTGGGGAAGAATGGATTCACCCCTCCACTTT. Its protein product is CASSLIWGRMDSPLHF.

This rearrangement joins TRBV5-4 to TRBJ1-3; D is perhaps TRBD1 (5 bases). The ends were cut back, 2 bases at V and 2 bases at J, with 11 bases in the middle. The CDR3 is made up of 15 amino acids. Looked up from germline, CDR1 is SGHNT and CDR2 is YYREEE (reference sequence). The CDR3 sequence: CASSFEQVPGNTIYF. The CDR3 nucleotides are TGTGCCAGCAGCTTTGAACAGGTTCCTGGAAACACCATATATTTT.

The chain joins TRBV6-2 or TRBV6-3 to TRBJ1-1; 10 bases match TRBD1. Germline-derived CDR1 and CDR2 are MNHEY and SVGEGT. Trimming removed 5 bases from V and 7 bases from J; junction bases left unmatched: 4. The CDR3 extends over 13 amino acids. The CDR3 DNA reads TGTGCCAGCAGTCGGGACAGGGGAGTTGAAGCTTTCTTT. Its translation is CASSRDRGVEAFF.

This clonotype was counted ten times or more. The chain combines TRBV7-9 with TRBJ2-1; 12 nucleotides line up with TRBD2. V shed 1 base, J shed 9 bases, and the junction held 4 bases outside the gene matches. CDR3 size: 15 residues. From germline, CDR1 is SEHNR and CDR2 FQNEAQ (reference sequence). The CDR3 here is CASSLGTSGIGEQFF. DNA of the CDR3: TGTGCCAGCAGCTTAGGGACTAGCGGGATCGGTGAGCAGTTCTTC.

This chain links TRBV15 with TRBJ2-7, with unresolved D. CDR1 and CDR2 from the germline V gene are LNHNV and YYDKDF (reference sequence). Trimming took off 3 bases at V and 1 base at J, with 10 bases between the two ends. The CDR3 is 14 amino acids. CDR3 protein: CATSRDPGSYEQYF. The CDR3 DNA reads as TGTGCCACCAGCAGGGATCCCGGATCCTACGAGCAGTACTTC.

This clonotype appeared a few times. The rearrangement joins TRBV27 to TRBJ1-5; D uncertain. Germline CDR1 is MNHEY and CDR2 is SMNVEV (reference sequence). Between the trimmed V and J ends, which lost 10 bases and 7 bases, there was a span of 8 bases. The CDR3 contains 10 residues. The DNA for the CDR3 is TGTGCCATCCCAGTCCAGCCCCAGCATTTT. Residues: CAIPVQPQHF.

This clonotype was observed a few times. The V and J genes are TRBV14 and TRBJ2-3; the D gene is possibly TRBD2 (6 bases). The CDR3 has 15 amino acids. V lost 0 bases and J lost 0, with 7 bases in between. From germline, CDR1 is SGHDN and CDR2 FVKESK. The DNA of the CDR3 is TGTGCCAGCAGCCAAGACGCGGGGAGCACAGATACGCAGTATTTT. It encodes CASSQDAGSTDTQYF.

In this sample, this clonotype turned up a few times. The V call is TRBV11-2, the J call TRBJ2-1; 7 bases map to TRBD1. Germline V gene data show CDR1 as SGHAT and CDR2 as FQNNGV. Trimming took 5 bases from V and 7 from J; bases not matched to a gene: 8. The CDR3 is 14 residues long. The CDR3 DNA reads as TGTGCCAGCAGCGCCCGACAGGGCAAGAATGAGCAGTTCTTC. Translation: CASSARQGKNEQFF.

The gene calls are TRBV12-3 or TRBV12-4 and TRBJ2-7; TRBD2 matches at 10 bases. V gave up 3 bases and J gave up 2 bases; unmatched junction bases: 7. The CDR3 is 16 residues long. In DNA, the CDR3 is TGTGCCAGCAGTTTTATCAGCGGGAGGGCCGCCTACGAGCAGTACTTC. It translates to CASSFISGRAAYEQYF.

The chain employs TRBV19 and TRBJ1-2; D unclear. Trimming pared 3 bases from V and 0 bases from J, leaving 23 bases between. The CDR3 extends over 19 amino acids. The germline V gene encodes CDR1 LNHDA and CDR2 SQIVND (reference sequence). CDR3 sequence (DNA): TGTGCCAGTAGTATCCTTGGTCCGGGCGCCGGAGGATCTAACTATGGCTACACCTTC. Translated, it gives CASSILGPGAGGSNYGYTF.

This clonotype was seen more than once but under ten times. The chain carries TRBV11-2 and TRBJ2-4, with a possible D match to TRBD2 (6 bases). CDR3 size: 19 residues. The germline V gene has CDR1 SGHAT and CDR2 FQNNGV. Trimming removed 1 base at V and 0 bases at J, with 19 bases between. CDR3 sequence reads: CASSLVSNPGALAKNIQYF. CDR3 coding DNA: TGTGCCAGCAGCTTAGTATCCAATCCGGGAGCCCTAGCCAAAAACATTCAGTACTTC.

The chain employs TRBV29-1 and TRBJ2-7; D is uncertain. Germline V gives CDR1 SQVTM, CDR2 ANQGSEA. The V and J ends lost 3 bases and 0 bases respectively, with 9 bases between them. This CDR3 spans 13 amino acids. The CDR3 region is CSVEVQPSYEQYF. In nucleotides, the CDR3 is TGCAGCGTTGAGGTACAACCCTCCTACGAGCAGTACTTC.

This clonotype was detected only a few times. V is TRBV6-2 or TRBV6-3 and J is TRBJ1-5; 8 bases agree with TRBD1. Germline CDR1 and CDR2: MNHEY and SVGEGT. The CDR3 has 15 amino acids. Germline trimming cut 6 bases from V and 2 bases from J; bases unmatched to any gene: 6. CDR3 DNA sequence: TGTGCCAGCAGACCCGGGACAGGAGGCAATCAGCCCCAGCATTTT. Amino acids: CASRPGTGGNQPQHF.

CDR3 bases: TGTGCCAGTAGTATTTCCTCTTCTAGCACAGATACGCAGTATTTT. Translating it yields CASSISSSSTDTQYF. The chain employs TRBV19 and TRBJ2-3, with D uncertain. CDR3 length: 15 amino acids. Per the germline V gene, CDR1 is LNHDA and CDR2 is SQIVND (reference sequence). V was clipped by 3 bases and J by 0 bases, with 10 bases between them.

For the CDR3, the DNA is TGTGCCAGCAGCTTAGCGGGAGTTTTGGCCGGGGAGCTGTTTTTT. It codes for CASSLAGVLAGELFF. This chain connects TRBV7-8 to TRBJ2-2; the D gene is possibly TRBD2 (5 bases). The germline V gene encodes CDR1 SGHVS and CDR2 FQNEAQ. CDR3 length equals 15 residues. V lost 0 bases, J lost 6 bases, and 11 bases lay in between.

This clonotype was observed many times. This chain connects TRBV29-1 to TRBJ1-2, with 7 bases aligning to TRBD1. This CDR3 is 13 amino acids long. V trimming: 3 bases; J trimming: 7 bases; junction bases outside the gene matches: 8. In germline, CDR1 is SQVTM, CDR2 ANQGSEA. The DNA for the CDR3 is TGCAGCGTTGAGGAGGACAGGTTTTTTGGCTACACCTTC. Translated, it gives CSVEEDRFFGYTF.

This chain connects TRBV10-3 to TRBJ2-7, with TRBD2 matching 11 bases. V lost 6 bases, J lost 1 base, and 5 bases stayed unmatched. The CDR3 consists of 15 residues. Germline-derived CDR1 and CDR2 are ENHRY and SYGVKD. CDR3 sequence reads: CAIRPGLAGSYEQYV. DNA of the CDR3: TGTGCCATCAGACCCGGACTAGCGGGTTCCTACGAGCAGTACGTC.